This T cell receptor beta chain emerged from a study of human CD8 memory T cell subsets. Study-wide findings and caveats: Measured by normalized Shannon-Wiener diversity, stem-like memory and precursor exhausted T cells were similarly high in diversity, which was not the case for effector memory cells. Higher diversity in stem-like memory T cells than in precursor exhausted T cells was suggested by Chao1 estimates.

Of note for this clonotype: What it recognizes is unknown.

Magnetic separation of the negative type served to enrich total CD8+ T cells. The germline CDR1 and CDR2 sequences are SGHRS and YFSETQ. CDR3 size: 14 residues. Libraries targeted TCR beta using 5' RACE with UMIs. Study processing details: Functional CDR3 beta clonotypes, numbering between roughly 2,600 and 20,000, were present in each TCR beta library. TCRdb reprocessed the 5' RACE reads, keeping one entry per CDR3 protein, no DNA. TCRdb's processing, not the authors', yielded these V and J calls. Its table records approximately 9,300 distinct CDR3 sequences. The chain employs TRBV5-1 and TRBJ2-4; TCRdb gives TRBD1 as the D gene, but with no DNA this cannot be confirmed. The clonotype comes from a human donor in good health. The sample taken for sequencing was CD8+ T cells from PBMCs. The CDR3 reads CASSLPGEVNIQYF.